These T cell receptor beta chains were read from a single sample in a study of tumor and adjacent non-tumor tissue in lung cancer. TCRdb passed the multiplex PCR reads through MiXCR, listing each CDR3 protein once. The repertoire holds over 80,000 distinct CDR3 sequences, with approximately 73% as singletons. The source material was distant non-tumor lung tissue. The origin of the receptors is a woman between 45 and 65 years old with non-small cell lung cancer. CDR3s include the opening cysteine and the closing phenylalanine or tryptophan. Fields, in order: D gene, V gene, clone size, J gene, CDR3 DNA, CDR3 protein. The D gene is left open where the match is weak. Clone size appears in some rows only: once, few, many, or a class for an expanded clone.

>TRBD2|TRBV6-6|.|TRBJ2-7
TGTGCCGGCAGGGACGTAGATGGCGGGAGCCCTTCCTACGAGCAGTATTTC
CAGRDVDGGSPSYEQYF
>.|TRBV20-1|.|TRBJ2-7
TGCGCGACCGGGAATTACGAGCAGTACTTC
CATGNYEQYF
>TRBD2|TRBV7-9|.|TRBJ2-3
TGTGCCAGCAGCCTCCAGAGACTAGCGGTGACAGATACGCAGTATTTT
CASSLQRLAVTDTQYF
>.|TRBV29-1|.|TRBJ2-4
TGCAGCGCTTTCCCCGTGAACAAAAACATTCAGTACTTC
CSAFPVNKNIQYF
>TRBD1|TRBV11-3|.|TRBJ2-1
TGTGCCAGCAGTAACCGGGACAGCTCCTACAACGAGAGGTTCTTC
CASSNRDSSYNERFF
>.|TRBV4-1|.|TRBJ2-1
TGCGCCAGCAGCCAAGCTAGCAGGATTGGCACCTACAATGAGCAGTTCTTC
CASSQASRIGTYNEQFF
>.|TRBV24-1|.|TRBJ2-3
TGTACCACCAGTCCATCCGGGACTGCGGTAGATACGCAGTATTTT
CTTSPSGTAVDTQYF
>.|TRBV11-1|once|TRBJ2-7
TGTGCCAGCAGCTGTTCCAGGGGGCAGCGGGAGGTCGAGCATTACTTC
CASSCSRGQREVEHYF
>.|TRBV30|.|TRBJ2-2
TGTGCCTGGAGCGGGGCGGCCACAGGGATTCGGACCGGGGAGCTCTTTTTT
CAWSGAATGIRTGELFF
>.|TRBV11-2|.|TRBJ2-1
TGTGCCAGCAGCATAGAAGACGATAATGAGCAGTTCTTC
CASSIEDDNEQFF
>TRBD1|TRBV10-3|.|TRBJ2-3
TGTGCCTTCAGTGCCCCACAGGGGGTCACAGATACGCAGTATTTC
CAFSAPQGVTDTQYF
>.|TRBV5-6|once|TRBJ2-7
TGTGGCAGCAGCTTGGATGCTACCTACGTGCAGTACTTC
CGSSLDATYVQYF
>.|TRBV4-1|.|TRBJ2-3
TGTGCCAGCAGCCAAGAACGCGGGAAGGATACGCAGTATTTT
CASSQERGKDTQYF
>.|TRBV20-1|.|TRBJ1-2
TGCAGTGCTAGAGGAGAGACGGGGAACTATGGCTACACCTTC
CSARGETGNYGYTF
>.|TRBV10-2|many|TRBJ2-7
TGCGCCAGCAGTGTGAGCGTCCTCTCCTACGAGCAGTACTTC
CASSVSVLSYEQYF
>.|TRBV6-1|medium-sized|TRBJ2-7
TGTGCCAGCAGGGGGGATATCTACGAGCAGTACTTC
CASRGDIYEQYF
>TRBD1|TRBV6-5|.|TRBJ1-2
TGTGCCAACAGTTCAGGGGGGGACAGCCCTAACTATGGCTACCCCTTC
CANSSGGDSPNYGYPF
>.|TRBV6-1|.|TRBJ2-7
TGTGCCAGCGTTCCGGGTGGCACCTACGAGCAGTACTTC
CASVPGGTYEQYF
>TRBD2|TRBV4-1|.|TRBJ2-2
TGCGCCAGCAGCCAAGGACTAGCGGGAGGCAACACCTGGGAGCTGTTTTTT
CASSQGLAGGNTWELFF
>TRBD2|TRBV6-2/TRBV6-3|.|TRBJ2-2
TGTGACAGTAGTACTGGACTAGCGGGAGTGGTAGGGGAGCTGTTTTTT
CDSSTGLAGVVGELFF
>TRBD1|TRBV6-1|.|TRBJ2-5
TGTGCCAGAGGAGTTACAGGGGATCAAGAGACCCAGTACTTC
CARGVTGDQETQYF
>.|TRBV14|.|TRBJ1-2
TGTGCCAGCAGCCAAGATCTTGGGTCTACAGTCTATGGCTACACCTTC
CASSQDLGSTVYGYTF
>.|TRBV5-4|.|TRBJ2-4
TGTGCCAGCAGCCACAGTGACACCGAAAACATTCAGTACTTC
CASSHSDTENIQYF
>TRBD1|TRBV5-4|.|TRBJ2-7
TGTGCCAGTAGCTTGCAGGGGGCGGAAGAGCGGTACTTC
CASSLQGAEERYF
>TRBD1|TRBV28|.|TRBJ2-5
TGTGCCTGCAGCAAGAGACAGGGCCAAGAGACCCTGTACTTC
CACSKRQGQETLYF
>.|TRBV6-1|.|TRBJ1-4
TGTGCCAGCAGTGGACGGACAGATGAAAAACTGTTATTT
CASSGRTDEKLLF
>.|TRBV6-1|.|TRBJ2-1
TGTGCCAGCAGTGAATCGCCGGGAGAGCCCAACAATGAGCAGTTCTTC
CASSESPGEPNNEQFF
>.|TRBV11-1|.|TRBJ2-3
TGTGCCAGCAGCTTACTTTTGTCAGAGATAGCAGATACGCAATATTTT
CASSLLLSEIADTQYF
>TRBD1|TRBV6-5|once|TRBJ2-2
TGTGCCAGCGGGGACCCCTCAGGGGGCGTCCACGGGGAGCTGTTTTTT
CASGDPSGGVHGELFF
>TRBD1|TRBV5-3|.|TRBJ2-6
TGTGCCAGCCACCATCAATCCGGGACAGGCCCCTCTGGGGCCAACTTCCTGACTTTC
CASHHQSGTGPSGANFLTF
>.|TRBV2|many|TRBJ2-3
TGTGCCAGCAGTCCACGGAATACCCGCACAGATACGCAGTATTTT
CASSPRNTRTDTQYF
>TRBD2|TRBV9|.|TRBJ2-1
TGTGCCAGCAACGAGCCTAGCGGTAAGCCGAGCTCCTACAATGAGCAGTTCTTC
CASNEPSGKPSSYNEQFF
>.|TRBV11-2|.|TRBJ2-3
TGTACGAGCAGCTTGTGGGGCCAGCTAGCCACAAATACGCAGTATTTT
CTSSLWGQLATNTQYF
>TRBD1|TRBV6-1|many|TRBJ2-3
TGTGCCAGCAACCCGGGACAGGGCTCAGATACGCAGTATTTT
CASNPGQGSDTQYF
>.|TRBV7-3|.|TRBJ2-5
TGTGCCAGCAGCTTAATGGGCGGGGTACAGGAGACCCAGTACTTC
CASSLMGGVQETQYF
>.|TRBV5-1|many|TRBJ2-1
TGCGCCAGCAGCCAGAACTCCTACAATGAGCAGTTCTTC
CASSQNSYNEQFF
>.|TRBV6-5|.|TRBJ1-4
TGTGCCAGCAGTGGGCTTGTCGGGTTAGATGAAAAACTGTCTTTT
CASSGLVGLDEKLSF
>.|TRBV6-5|.|TRBJ2-7
TGTACCAGCACTCCCGGACAGAGAAGTTACGAACAGTACTTC
CTSTPGQRSYEQYF
>.|TRBV28|.|TRBJ2-3
TGTGCCGGCAGGCCACCCGGACAGCACAACACAGATACGCAGTATTTT
CAGRPPGQHNTDTQYF
>TRBD1|TRBV29-1|.|TRBJ1-5
TGCAGCGTTGCTGGACAGGGGCTGCCGGACTTTCGCACAGATACGCAGCATTTT
CSVAGQGLPDFRTDTQHF
>.|TRBV2|few|TRBJ2-7
TGTGCCAGCAGGGAAGGAAGGGAGCAGTACTTC
CASREGREQYF